The sequence of this T cell receptor (beta chain) was determined in a study of cytomegalovirus exposure and HLA in healthy donors. Germline CDR1 reads SGHTA; CDR2 reads FQGNSA. V lost 1 base and J 5 bases, leaving 12 bases between the germline ends. The CDR3 spans 15 residues. These donors were members of the approximately 110-subject validation cohort, a group separate from the roughly 670-subject first cohort. About this clone itself: Its matching antigen is unknown.

Points from the study as a whole: The majority of TCR sequences were rare, yet some public TCRs appeared in many donors. The study listed 164 cytomegalovirus-associated TCR beta chains.

The data were produced by immunoSEQ multiplex PCR, yet TCRdb's version contains in-frame clones alone and is incomplete. The data show some 200,000 clones, with 70% to 85% seen just once and around an eighth held by the top ten. Sequencing was performed on PBMCs. The rearrangement uses TRBV7-2 and TRBJ2-1; maybe TRBD2 (6 bases). This clonotype was obtained from a woman younger than 45 in good health and CMV-seropositive. The CDR3 region is CASSLGLVVDNEQFF. In nucleotides, the CDR3 is TGTGCCAGCAGCTTAGGACTAGTGGTGGACAATGAGCAGTTCTTC.